This T cell receptor beta chain stems from a study of cytomegalovirus exposure and HLA in healthy donors. This clone appeared once. TCRdb keeps only in-frame clones here, not all; method: immunoSEQ multiplex PCR. The sample records hundreds of thousands of clones, about nine tenths being singletons. CDR3 size: 13 residues. Per germline, CDR1 GTSNPN and CDR2 SVGIG (reference sequence). V gave up 2 bases and J gave up 6 bases, with 14 bases separating them. The sequenced sample was PBMCs. The TCR originated in a young woman in good health and CMV-seronegative. The genes are TRBV30 and TRBJ2-7; TRBD1 might be the D (5 bases). The CDR3 bases are TGTGCCTGGAGTCAAGGGGCCGTATCCGAGCAGTACTTC. Translated: CAWSQGAVSEQYF.